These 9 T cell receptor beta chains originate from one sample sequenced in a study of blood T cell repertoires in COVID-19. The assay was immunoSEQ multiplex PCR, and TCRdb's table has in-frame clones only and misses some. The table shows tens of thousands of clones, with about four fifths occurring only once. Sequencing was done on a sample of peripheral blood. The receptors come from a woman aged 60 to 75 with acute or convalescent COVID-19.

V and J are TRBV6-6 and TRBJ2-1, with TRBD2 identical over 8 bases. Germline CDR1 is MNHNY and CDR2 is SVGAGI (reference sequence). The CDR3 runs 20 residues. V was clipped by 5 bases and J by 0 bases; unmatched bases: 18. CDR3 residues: CASSRATGLVPNHSYNEQFF. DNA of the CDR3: TGTGCCAGCAGTCGCGCTACGGGACTAGTCCCAAATCACTCCTACAATGAGCAGTTCTTC.

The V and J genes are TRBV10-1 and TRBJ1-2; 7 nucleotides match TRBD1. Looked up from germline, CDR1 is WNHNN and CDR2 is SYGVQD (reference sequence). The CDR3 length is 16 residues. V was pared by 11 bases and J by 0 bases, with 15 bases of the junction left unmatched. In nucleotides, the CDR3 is TGCGCCGCTGAAAGACAGGGACGAGATTCTAACTATGGCTACACCTTC. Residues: CAAERQGRDSNYGYTF.

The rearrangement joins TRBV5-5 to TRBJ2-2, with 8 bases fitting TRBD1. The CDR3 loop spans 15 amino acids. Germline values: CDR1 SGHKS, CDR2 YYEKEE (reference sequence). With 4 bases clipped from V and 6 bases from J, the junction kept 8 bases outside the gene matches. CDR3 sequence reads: CASSLPAGGAGELFF. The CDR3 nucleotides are TGTGCCAGCAGCCTTCCGGCAGGGGGCGCCGGGGAGCTGTTTTTT. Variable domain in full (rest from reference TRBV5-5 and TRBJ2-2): DAGVTQSPTHLIKTRGQQVTLRCSPISGHKSVSWYQQVLGQGPQFIFQYYEKEERGRGNFPDRFSARQFPNYSSELNVNALLLGDSALYLCASSLPAGGAGELFFGEGSRLTVL.

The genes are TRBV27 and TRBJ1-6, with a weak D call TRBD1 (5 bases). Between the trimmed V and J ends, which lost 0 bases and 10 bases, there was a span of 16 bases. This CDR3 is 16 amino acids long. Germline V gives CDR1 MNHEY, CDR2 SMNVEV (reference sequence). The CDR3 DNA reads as TGTGCCAGCAGTTTATCGGCAGGGTCTGTTAACTCACCCCTCCACTTT. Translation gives CASSLSAGSVNSPLHF.

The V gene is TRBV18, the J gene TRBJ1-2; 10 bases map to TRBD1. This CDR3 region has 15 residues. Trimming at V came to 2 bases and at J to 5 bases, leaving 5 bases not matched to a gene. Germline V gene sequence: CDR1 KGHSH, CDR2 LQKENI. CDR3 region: CASSPEGTGVYGYTF. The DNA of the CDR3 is TGTGCCAGCTCACCAGAGGGGACAGGGGTTTATGGCTACACCTTC.

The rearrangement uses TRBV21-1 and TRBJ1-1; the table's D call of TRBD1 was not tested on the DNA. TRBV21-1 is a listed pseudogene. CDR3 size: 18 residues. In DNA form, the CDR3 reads TGTGCCAGCAATCCAGAACATGGGTGGGGACATTGGCACACTGAAGCTTTCTTT. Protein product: CASNPEHGWGHWHTEAFF.

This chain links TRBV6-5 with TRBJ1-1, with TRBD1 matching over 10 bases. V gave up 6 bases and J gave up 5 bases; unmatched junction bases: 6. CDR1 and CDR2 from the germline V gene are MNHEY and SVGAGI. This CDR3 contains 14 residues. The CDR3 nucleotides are TGTGCCAGCAGACGACAGGGGGCGCAGACTGAAGCTTTCTTT. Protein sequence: CASRRQGAQTEAFF.

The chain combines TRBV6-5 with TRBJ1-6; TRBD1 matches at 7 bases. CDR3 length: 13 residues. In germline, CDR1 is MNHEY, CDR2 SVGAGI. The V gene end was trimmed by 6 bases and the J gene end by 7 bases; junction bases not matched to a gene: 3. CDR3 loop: CASSDRENSPLHF. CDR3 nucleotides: TGTGCCAGCAGCGACAGGGAGAATTCACCCCTCCACTTT.

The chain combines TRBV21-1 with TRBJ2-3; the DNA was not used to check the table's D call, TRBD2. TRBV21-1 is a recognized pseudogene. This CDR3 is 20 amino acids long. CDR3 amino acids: CASSKGAQPGTSGGGPTQYF. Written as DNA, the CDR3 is TGTGCCAGCAGCAAAGGTGCTCAACCCGGGACTAGCGGGGGTGGGCCTACGCAGTATTTT.